This T cell receptor beta chain was observed in a study of PD-1 blockade in classical Hodgkin lymphoma. Notes on the study in general: Excluded were patients who started nivolumab under 1 year after ASCT, a group that had lower diversity. Newly diagnosed patients had diversity similar to the baseline diversity of complete responders.

Repertoires were generated with immunoSEQ multiplex PCR, while TCRdb's copy carries only in-frame clones and drops some. In the table there are about 93,000 clones, around 80% of which are singletons. There are a few counts of this clone. Its antigen is not identified. The time point here: cycle 4 day 1 (C4D1), after less than 7 weeks of nivolumab. All trial patients relapsed after autologous stem cell transplantation. The CDR3 has 14 residues. The V gene's germline CDR1 is SGHRS and CDR2 YFSETQ. V dropped 4 bases and J dropped 3 bases, with 13 bases sitting between them. J is TRBJ1-1 and V is TRBV5-1; D gene ambiguous. This clonotype was obtained from a human donor with classical Hodgkin lymphoma. This material consisted of peripheral blood mononuclear cells (PBMCs), taken before the fourth cycle of nivolumab. The CDR3 coding sequence is TGCGCCAGCAGCCTCGACGGGGATTACACTGAAGCTTTCTTT. It translates to CASSLDGDYTEAFF.